A single sample is the source of the 17 T cell receptor beta chains below, sequenced in a study of monozygotic twins with inflammatory bowel disease. TCRdb derives one entry per CDR3 protein from the 5' RACE reads, leaving out DNA. This sample's table reports hundreds of thousands of distinct CDR3 sequences. What was sequenced was blood. The receptors were gathered from a human donor with ulcerative colitis or Crohn's disease, or a healthy co-twin of an affected twin (not recorded which).

This sequence joins TRBV9 and TRBJ1-2; checking the TCRdb D call of TRBD1 is not possible without DNA. The germline V gene has CDR1 SGDLS and CDR2 YYNGEE. There are 13 residues in the CDR3. CDR3 sequence reads: CASSVGQGGGYTF. Looking up the rest from reference TRBV9 and TRBJ1-2 gives the full variable domain: DSGVTQTPKHLITATGQRVTLRCSPRSGDLSVYWYQQSLDQGLQFLIQYYNGEERAKGNILERFSAQQFPDLHSELNLSSLELGDSALYFCASSVGQGGGYTFGSGTRLTVV.

V is TRBV20-1 and J is TRBJ2-1; lacking DNA, the TRBD2 call made by TCRdb goes unchecked. This CDR3 comprises 14 residues. Germline loops: CDR1 DFQATT, CDR2 SNEGSKA (reference sequence). This CDR3 is CSASGLANYNEQFF.

The chain recombines TRBV7-2 with TRBJ2-5; TCRdb's assignment of TRBD1 cannot be checked, as there is no DNA. From germline, CDR1 is SGHTA and CDR2 FQGNSA. The CDR3 length is 15 residues. The CDR3 is CASSSRGQGEKTQYF.

The chain carries TRBV12-3 or TRBV12-4 and TRBJ2-3; TCRdb picks TRBD1, but there is no DNA to check that call. This CDR3 has 12 residues. The CDR3 protein is CASTPASDTQYF.

This chain connects TRBV4-2 to TRBJ1-5. Germline loops: CDR1 LGHNA, CDR2 YNFKEQ. CDR3 size: 16 residues. The CDR3 is CASSQGWMSSNQPQHF.

The J gene is TRBJ2-7, the V gene TRBV29-1; the D call from TCRdb, TRBD1, cannot be confirmed without DNA. This CDR3 has 15 amino acids. Germline V CDR1 and CDR2: SQVTM, ANQGSEA. The CDR3: CSVEDPRDTYYEQYF.

The chain joins TRBV19 to TRBJ2-3; with no DNA, the TCRdb D assignment of TRBD1 cannot be verified. CDR3 length equals 16 residues. Per the germline V gene, CDR1 is LNHDA and CDR2 is SQIVND (reference sequence). The CDR3: CASRAVLAGATDTQYF.

The chain uses TRBV15 and TRBJ1-6. The CDR3 is made up of 17 amino acids. Germline V lookup: CDR1 LNHNV, CDR2 YYDKDF (reference sequence). This CDR3 is CATSRDAGWVQNSPLHF.

This chain uses TRBV11-2 with TRBJ1-2; TCRdb proposes TRBD1, but this gene call is untestable without DNA. This CDR3 is built from 14 residues. The germline V gene encodes CDR1 SGHAT and CDR2 FQNNGV. The CDR3 sequence is CASSRDGESYGYTF.

The chain is built from TRBV20-1 and TRBJ2-1; TCRdb selects TRBD1, and the lack of DNA leaves this call unchecked. Germline lookup yields CDR1 DFQATT and CDR2 SNEGSKA (reference sequence). This CDR3 contains 18 residues. This CDR3 reads CSAKGQGEKADSYNEQFF.

The V and J genes are TRBV12-3 or TRBV12-4 and TRBJ2-5; checking the TCRdb D call of TRBD1 is not possible without DNA. This CDR3 is 13 amino acids long. The CDR3 here is CASSFWGEETQYF.

The J gene is TRBJ1-5, the V gene TRBV12-5; TCRdb reports TRBD1, a call that lacks DNA to check it against. Germline CDR1 and CDR2: LGHNT and FRNRAP. CDR3 size: 14 residues. CDR3 amino acids: CASGPDTSNQPQHF.

This chain links TRBV4-2 with TRBJ2-1. There are 13 residues in the CDR3. Germline CDR1 and CDR2: LGHNA and YNFKEQ. The chain's CDR3 is CASRSKQYNEQFF.

The rearrangement links TRBV20-1 to TRBJ1-6. The CDR3 runs 14 residues. Germline V gives CDR1 DFQATT, CDR2 SNEGSKA (reference sequence). The CDR3 loop reads CSGRASSYNSPLHF.

The rearrangement links TRBV10-3 to TRBJ2-7. This CDR3 comprises 14 residues. The germline CDR1 and CDR2 sequences are ENHRY and SYGVKD. CDR3 residues: CAISERQASYEQYF.

This sequence joins TRBV29-1 and TRBJ1-1. Looked up from germline, CDR1 is SQVTM and CDR2 is ANQGSEA. The CDR3 runs 13 residues. The CDR3 sequence: CSVVGPVNTEAFF.

CDR3 protein: CASSYLGGGTGELFF. The V and J genes are TRBV6-5 and TRBJ2-2; lacking DNA, the TRBD2 call made by TCRdb goes unchecked. This CDR3 has 15 amino acids. Germline CDR1 is MNHEY and CDR2 is SVGAGI.